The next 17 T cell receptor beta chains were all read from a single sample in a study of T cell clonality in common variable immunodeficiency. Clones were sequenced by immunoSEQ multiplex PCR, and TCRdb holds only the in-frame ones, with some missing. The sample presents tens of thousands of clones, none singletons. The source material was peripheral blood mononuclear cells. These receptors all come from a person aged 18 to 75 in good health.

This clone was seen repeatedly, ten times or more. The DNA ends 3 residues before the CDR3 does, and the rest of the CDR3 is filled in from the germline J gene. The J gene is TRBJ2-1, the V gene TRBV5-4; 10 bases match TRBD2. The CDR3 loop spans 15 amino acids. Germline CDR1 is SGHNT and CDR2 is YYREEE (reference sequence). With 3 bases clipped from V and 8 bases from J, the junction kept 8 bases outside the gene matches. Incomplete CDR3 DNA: TGTGCCAGCAGCTCGGGAAGCGGGAGGGCTTATGAG. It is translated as CASSSGSGRAYE. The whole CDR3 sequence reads CASSSGSGRAYEQFF.

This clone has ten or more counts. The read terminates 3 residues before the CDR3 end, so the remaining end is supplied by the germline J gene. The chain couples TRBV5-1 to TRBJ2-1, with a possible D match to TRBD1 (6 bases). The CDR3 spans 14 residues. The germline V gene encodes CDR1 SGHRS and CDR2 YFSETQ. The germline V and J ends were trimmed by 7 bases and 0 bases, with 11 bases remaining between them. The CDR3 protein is CASFRDTSYNEQFF. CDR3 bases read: TGCGCCAGCTTCCGGGACACCTCCTACAATGAG.

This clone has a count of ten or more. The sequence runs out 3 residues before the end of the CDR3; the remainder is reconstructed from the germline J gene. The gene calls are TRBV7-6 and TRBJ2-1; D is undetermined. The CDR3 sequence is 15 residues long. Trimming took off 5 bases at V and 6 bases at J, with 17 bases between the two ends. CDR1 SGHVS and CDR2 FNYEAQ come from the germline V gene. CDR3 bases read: TGTGCCAGCAGCCCGGATTGGGCTCGGAGCAATGAG. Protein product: CASSPDWARSNE. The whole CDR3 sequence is CASSPDWARSNEQFF.

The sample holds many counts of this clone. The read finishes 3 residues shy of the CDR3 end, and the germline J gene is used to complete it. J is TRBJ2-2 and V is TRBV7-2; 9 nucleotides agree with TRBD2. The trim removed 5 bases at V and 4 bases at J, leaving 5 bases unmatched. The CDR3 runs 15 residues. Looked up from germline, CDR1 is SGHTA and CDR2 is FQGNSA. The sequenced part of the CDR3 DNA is TGTGCCAGCAGCGAGGGACTAGCTGTCACCGGGGAG. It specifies CASSEGLAVTGE. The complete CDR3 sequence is CASSEGLAVTGELFF.

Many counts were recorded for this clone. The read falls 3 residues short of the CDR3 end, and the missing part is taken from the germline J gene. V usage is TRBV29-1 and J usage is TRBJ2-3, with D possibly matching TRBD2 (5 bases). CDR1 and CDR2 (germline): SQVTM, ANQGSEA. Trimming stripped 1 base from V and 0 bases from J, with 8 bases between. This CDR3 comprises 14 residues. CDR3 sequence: CSVEASGSTDTQYF. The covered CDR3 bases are TGCAGCGTTGAAGCAAGCGGTAGCACAGATACG.

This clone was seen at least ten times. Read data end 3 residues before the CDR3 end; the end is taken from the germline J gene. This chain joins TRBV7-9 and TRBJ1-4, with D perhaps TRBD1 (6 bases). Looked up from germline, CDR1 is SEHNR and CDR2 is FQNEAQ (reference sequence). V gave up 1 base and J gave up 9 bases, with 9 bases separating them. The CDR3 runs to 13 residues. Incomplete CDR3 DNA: TGTGCCAGCAGCTTAGACAGGGCAAAAAAA. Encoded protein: CASSLDRAKK. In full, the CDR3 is CASSLDRAKKLFF.

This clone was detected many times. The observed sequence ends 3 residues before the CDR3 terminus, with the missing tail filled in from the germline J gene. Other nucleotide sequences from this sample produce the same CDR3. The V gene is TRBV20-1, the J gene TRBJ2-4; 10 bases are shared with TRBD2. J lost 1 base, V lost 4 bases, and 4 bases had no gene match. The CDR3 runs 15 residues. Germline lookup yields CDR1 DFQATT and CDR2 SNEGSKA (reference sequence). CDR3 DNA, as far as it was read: TGCAGTGCTAAAGCGGGAGGGCCGGCCAAAAACATT. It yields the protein CSAKAGGPAKNI. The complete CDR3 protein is CSAKAGGPAKNIQYF.

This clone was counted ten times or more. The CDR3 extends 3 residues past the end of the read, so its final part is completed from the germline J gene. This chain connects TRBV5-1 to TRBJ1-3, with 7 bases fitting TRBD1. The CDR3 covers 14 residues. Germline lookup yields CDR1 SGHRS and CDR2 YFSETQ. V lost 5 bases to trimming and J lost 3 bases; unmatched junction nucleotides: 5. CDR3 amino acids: CASREGAYGNTIYF. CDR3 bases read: TGCGCCAGCAGAGAGGGGGCATATGGAAACACC.

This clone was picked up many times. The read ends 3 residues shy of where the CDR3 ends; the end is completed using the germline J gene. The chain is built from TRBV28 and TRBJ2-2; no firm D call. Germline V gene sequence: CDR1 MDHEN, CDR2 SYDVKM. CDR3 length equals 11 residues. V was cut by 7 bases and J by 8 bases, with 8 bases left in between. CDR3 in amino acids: CASNTQGELFF. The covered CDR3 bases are TGTGCCAGCAATACTCAAGGGGAG.

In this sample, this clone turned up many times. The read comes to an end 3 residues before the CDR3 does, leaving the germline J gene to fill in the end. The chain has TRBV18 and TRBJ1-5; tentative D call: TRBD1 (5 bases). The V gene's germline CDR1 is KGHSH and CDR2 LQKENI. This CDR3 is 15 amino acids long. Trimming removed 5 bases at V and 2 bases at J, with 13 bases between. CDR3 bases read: TGTGCCAGCTCATCCGGACAAGGGGGCAATCAGCCC. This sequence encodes CASSSGQGGNQP. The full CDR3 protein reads CASSSGQGGNQPQHF.

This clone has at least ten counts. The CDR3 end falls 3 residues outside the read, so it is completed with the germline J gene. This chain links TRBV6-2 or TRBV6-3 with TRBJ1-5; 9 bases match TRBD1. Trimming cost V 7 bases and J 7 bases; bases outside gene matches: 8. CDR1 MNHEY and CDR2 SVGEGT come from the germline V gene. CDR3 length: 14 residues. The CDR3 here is CASTVTGGGQPQHF. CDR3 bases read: TGTGCCAGCACTGTAACAGGGGGCGGACAGCCC.

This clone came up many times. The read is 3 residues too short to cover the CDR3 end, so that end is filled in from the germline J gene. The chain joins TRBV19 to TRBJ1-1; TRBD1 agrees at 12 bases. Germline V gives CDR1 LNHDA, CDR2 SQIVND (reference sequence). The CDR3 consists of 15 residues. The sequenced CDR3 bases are TGTGCCAGTAGTGGGGGACAGGGGGCTTTCGGAGAA. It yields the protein CASSGGQGAFGE. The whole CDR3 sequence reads CASSGGQGAFGEAFF.

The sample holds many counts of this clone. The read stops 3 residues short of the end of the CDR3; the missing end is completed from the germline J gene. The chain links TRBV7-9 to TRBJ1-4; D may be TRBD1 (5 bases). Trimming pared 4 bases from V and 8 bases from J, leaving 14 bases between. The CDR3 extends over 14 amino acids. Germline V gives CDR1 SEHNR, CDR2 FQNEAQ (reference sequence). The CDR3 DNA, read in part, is TGTGCCAGCAGCTCCGGGACGGACTACGAAAAA. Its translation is CASSSGTDYEK. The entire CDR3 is CASSSGTDYEKLFF.

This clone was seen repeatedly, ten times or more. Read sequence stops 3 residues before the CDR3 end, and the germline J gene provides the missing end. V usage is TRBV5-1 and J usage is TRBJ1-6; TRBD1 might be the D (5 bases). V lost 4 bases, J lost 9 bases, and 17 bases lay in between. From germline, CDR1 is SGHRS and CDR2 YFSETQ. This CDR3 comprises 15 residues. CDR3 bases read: TGCGCCAGCAGCACAAATGTAGGGGAGACTTCACCC. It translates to CASSTNVGETSP. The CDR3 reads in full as CASSTNVGETSPLHF.

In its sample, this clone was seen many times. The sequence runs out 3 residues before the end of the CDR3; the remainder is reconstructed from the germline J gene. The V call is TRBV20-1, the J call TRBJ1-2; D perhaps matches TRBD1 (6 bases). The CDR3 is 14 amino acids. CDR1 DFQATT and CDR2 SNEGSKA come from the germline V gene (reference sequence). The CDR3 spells CSARSSRDIQGYTF. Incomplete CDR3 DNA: TGCAGTGCCAGGAGTTCCCGGGACATTCAGGGC.

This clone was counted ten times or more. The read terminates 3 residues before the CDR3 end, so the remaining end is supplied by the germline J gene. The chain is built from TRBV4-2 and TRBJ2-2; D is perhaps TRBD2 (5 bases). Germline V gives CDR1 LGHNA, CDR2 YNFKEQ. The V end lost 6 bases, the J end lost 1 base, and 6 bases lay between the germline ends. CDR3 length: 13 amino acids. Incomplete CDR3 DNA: TGTGCCAGCAGGGACTTGAACACCGGGGAG. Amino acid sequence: CASRDLNTGE. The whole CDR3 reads CASRDLNTGELFF.

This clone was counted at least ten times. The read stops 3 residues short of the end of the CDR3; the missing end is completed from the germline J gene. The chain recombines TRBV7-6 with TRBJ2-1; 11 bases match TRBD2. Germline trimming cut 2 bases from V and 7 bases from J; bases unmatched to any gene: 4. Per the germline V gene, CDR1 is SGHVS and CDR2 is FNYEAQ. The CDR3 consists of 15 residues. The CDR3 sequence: CASSLISGGENEQFF. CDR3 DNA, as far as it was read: TGTGCCAGCAGCTTAATTAGCGGGGGGGAGAATGAG. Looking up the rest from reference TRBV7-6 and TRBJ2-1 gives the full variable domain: GAGVSQSPRYKVTKRGQDVALRCDPISGHVSLYWYRQALGQGPEFLTYFNYEAQQDKSGLPNDRFSAERPEGSISTLTIQRTEQRDSAMYRCASSLISGGENEQFFGPGTRLTVL.